This TCR beta chain appears in the sequencing data of a study of OX40 agonist ivuxolimab in advanced cancers. Study at large: The patients got ivuxolimab, which is an agonistic anti-OX40 (CD134) antibody. Aged 23 to 79 with a mean of 60 years, they were about 78% male. Study-wide points: The investigators did not determine what antigen specificity the expanded peripheral T cells had. The study observed clonal expansion of CD4+ and CD8+ blood T cells by week 6 at 0.1 to 3.0 mg/kg.

Comment on this clone: Its antigen remains unknown.

Germline V lookup: CDR1 SGHDT, CDR2 YYEEEE. Trimming took off 1 base at V and 4 bases at J, with 11 bases between the two ends. This CDR3 has 14 residues. Using immunoSEQ multiplex PCR, the repertoire was profiled, and TCRdb retains in-frame clones only, with some absent. The sample has 50,000 to 70,000 clones, 85% to 90% seen once. Source: CD4+ or CD8+ T cells sorted from blood, taken in a trial of the OX40 agonist ivuxolimab. The J gene is TRBJ1-2, the V gene TRBV5-6; a weak D match, TRBD1 (5 bases). The sequence was obtained from an adult with an advanced solid tumor such as melanoma, head and neck, liver or kidney cancer. The CDR3 DNA sequence: TGTGCCAGCAGCTTGATGGGGGACGGCTATGGCTACACCTTC. Encoded protein: CASSLMGDGYGYTF.